This is a list of T cell receptor beta chains from one sample in a study of regulatory T cells in long-lasting Graves disease. TCRdb fed the multiplex PCR reads into MiXCR, producing one record per CDR3 protein. Altogether roughly 420,000 distinct CDR3 sequences are present, around 15% being singletons, with the ten largest covering around a fifth. The starting material was peripheral blood mononuclear cells (PBMCs), obtained at new diagnosis, from a patient treated with antithyroid drugs. These receptors came from a female donor with Graves disease. The CDR3 runs from the conserved cysteine through the conserved F or W. A D gene is named only where the DNA matches it firmly. Clone sizes are given selectively: once, few, many, or a class where the clone is expanded.

size | J | D | V | CDR3 | DNA
NA | TRBJ2-3 | TRBD2 | TRBV5-1 | CASSLELAGSTDTQYF | TGCGCCAGCAGCTTGGAACTAGCGGGGTCCACAGATACGCAGTATTTT
many | TRBJ2-2 | TRBD2 | TRBV13 | CASSLWTSEKAGELFF | TGTGCCAGCAGCCTATGGACTAGCGAAAAGGCCGGGGAGCTGTTTTTT
few | TRBJ2-2 | NA | TRBV7-2 | CASSLNYGSAGELFF | TGTGCCAGCAGCTTAAATTACGGGAGTGCCGGGGAGCTGTTTTTT
many | TRBJ2-2 | TRBD2 | TRBV12-3/TRBV12-4 | CASSRGGGANTGELFF | TGTGCCAGCAGTCGGGGGGGGGGAGCGAACACCGGGGAGCTGTTTTTT
NA | TRBJ2-2 | TRBD2 | TRBV9 | CASSNEGGGLAGAVTGELFF | TGTGCCAGCAGCAATGAGGGGGGGGGACTAGCGGGAGCGGTCACCGGGGAGCTGTTTTTT
NA | TRBJ2-1 | NA | TRBV14 | CASSQSVGRYEQFF | TGTGCCAGCAGCCAATCCGTGGGACGGTATGAGCAGTTCTTC
many | TRBJ1-5 | NA | TRBV7-2 | CASSLGGGSSNQPQHF | TGTGCCAGCAGCTTAGGAGGTGGGAGTAGCAATCAGCCCCAGCATTTT
few | TRBJ1-1 | NA | TRBV5-8 | CASSPWTVPNTEAFF | TGTGCCAGCAGCCCCTGGACAGTACCGAACACTGAAGCTTTCTTT
many | TRBJ2-5 | NA | TRBV12-3/TRBV12-4 | CASSTDERETQYF | TGTGCCAGCAGTACCGACGAGAGGGAGACCCAGTACTTC
many | TRBJ1-2 | TRBD1 | TRBV4-1 | CASSRLGQGGYTF | TGCGCCAGCAGCCGCCTAGGACAGGGGGGCTACACCTTC
many | TRBJ2-5 | NA | TRBV7-9 | CASSLPRTSGETQYF | TGTGCCAGCAGCTTACCCAGGACCTCGGGAGAGACCCAGTACTTC
many | TRBJ1-5 | NA | TRBV19 | CASSMYRDGNQPQHF | TGTGCCAGTAGTATGTACAGGGACGGCAATCAGCCCCAGCATTTT
many | TRBJ1-2 | TRBD1 | TRBV28 | CASSTGGAVYGYTF | TGTGCCAGCAGTACAGGGGGCGCGGTCTATGGCTACACCTTC
many | TRBJ1-2 | TRBD1 | TRBV2 | CASLGTGRYGYTF | TGTGCCAGTCTCGGGACAGGGCGATATGGCTACACCTTC
many | TRBJ1-6 | NA | TRBV3-1 | CASSQTGGDSPLHF | TGTGCCAGCAGCCAAACAGGCGGGGATTCACCCCTCCACTTT
NA | TRBJ2-6 | NA | TRBV30 | CAWSVSRRTSGANVLTF | TGTGCCTGGAGTGTATCCCGGCGAACCTCCGGGGCCAACGTCCTGACTTTC
NA | TRBJ1-6 | NA | TRBV19 | CASKQGANSPLHF | TGTGCCAGTAAGCAGGGCGCTAATTCACCCCTCCACTTT
few | TRBJ2-7 | TRBD2 | TRBV6-2/TRBV6-3 | CASSYASGAYEQYF | TGTGCCAGCAGTTACGCTAGCGGGGCCTACGAGCAGTACTTC
many | TRBJ2-5 | NA | TRBV12-3/TRBV12-4 | CASSPTDTNRETQYF | TGTGCCAGCAGTCCGACGGACACGAACCGGGAGACCCAGTACTTC